This TCR beta chain was obtained from a study of PD-L1 blockade in urothelial cancer. Libraries were prepared by immunoSEQ multiplex PCR; TCRdb keeps only in-frame clonotypes and omits some of them. The sample holds 40,000 to 45,000 clones, 70% to 90% seen once. The CDR3 consists of 14 residues. Losses at the gene ends were 6 bases for V and 4 bases for J; bases not matched to a gene: 8. CDR1 and CDR2 from the germline V gene are SNHLY and FYNNEI. The receptor was derived from a woman aged 55-69 years with urothelial cancer. The V gene is TRBV2, the J gene TRBJ2-5, with 7 bases that match TRBD2. The material was PBMCs, obtained around atezolizumab (anti-PD-L1) treatment. In nucleotides, the CDR3 is TGTGCCAGCAGAGAGGGACTACCTGTAGAGACCCAGTACTTC. Translated: CASREGLPVETQYF.